Included here is one T cell receptor beta chain sequence, with context. The antigen remains undetermined. J lost 4 bases, V lost 1 base, and 4 bases had no gene match. Per germline, CDR1 SGHTA and CDR2 FQGNSA. The CDR3 extends over 15 amino acids. The primer mix had 60 Vbeta and 13 Jbeta primers. Sequencing used immunoSEQ multiplex PCR; TCRdb keeps in-frame clones, though not all of them. The data show about 140,000 clones, approximately 80% seen once. The source of the sample is a study of cytomegalovirus exposure and HLA in healthy donors. Regarding the study as a whole: For most TCR beta V segments, an earlier analysis put the productive rate at about 90% or about 30% of the time. Using the classifier, cytomegalovirus status was reportedly diagnosed with high specificity and sensitivity.

This clonotype originated in a woman between 45 and 60 years old in good health and CMV-seropositive. The sample was PBMCs. This chain uses TRBV7-2 with TRBJ2-3, with 8 bases lining up with TRBD2. Here the CDR3 reads CASSLEAGGPDTQYF. In DNA form, the CDR3 reads TGTGCCAGCAGCTTAGAGGCGGGGGGCCCAGATACGCAGTATTTT. Drawing the rest from reference TRBV7-2 and TRBJ2-3, the complete variable domain is GAGVSQSPSNKVTEKGKDVELRCDPISGHTALYWYRQSLGQGLEFLIYFQGNSAPDKSGLPSDRFSAERTGGSVSTLTIQRTQQEDSAVYLCASSLEAGGPDTQYFGPGTRLTVL.